This T cell receptor beta chain comes out of a study of human T cells and chemical hapten exposure. General observations from the study: Patch test score rose with PT1 expanded TCRs, significant at 8, 16, 32, not 4. DPC sensitization produced no change in TCRs with frequency above 1 in 1000.

V dropped 3 bases and J dropped 3 bases, with 12 bases sitting between them. Germline CDR1 MDHEN, CDR2 SYDVKM. This CDR3 spans 14 amino acids. As the library was built, unique molecular identifiers were attached to individual cDNA molecules. TCRdb fed the RACE reads into MiXCR, producing one record per CDR3 protein. The sample lists roughly 260,000 distinct CDR3 sequences; about 9% were seen once. Stated time point: pre-sensitization, week 0. Treatment defined: therapeutic diphenylcyclopropenone sensitization with weekly scalp DPC. This clonotype has just a few counts. Its antigen is as yet unknown. The J gene is TRBJ2-7, the V gene TRBV28; perhaps TRBD1 as D (5 bases). The sample here was whole blood, taken in connection with sensitization to the hapten diphenylcyclopropenone (DPC). The TCR comes from a woman in her forties with alopecia areata. Some clones in this sample may be carry-over from other donors' samples. As DNA, the CDR3 is TGTGCCAGCAGTTTGGGGCAGCACCGCTACGAGCAGTACTTC. Amino acid sequence: CASSLGQHRYEQYF.